The 18 T cell receptor beta chains below were found in one sample sequenced in a study of Graves' ophthalmopathy and Graves' hyperthyroidism. Amplified material comprised TCR beta CDR3 regions derived from RNA transcripts. After a first-round RT-PCR with HTBI primers, a second-round multiplex PCR was run. TCRdb passed the multiplex PCR reads through MiXCR, listing each CDR3 protein once. Among about 590,000 distinct CDR3 sequences listed, 35% to 45% were seen once. Source material: peripheral blood or thyroid tissue (not recorded which). The receptors were gathered from an adult man with Graves' hyperthyroidism.

At least ten counts were recorded for this clonotype. DNA for the CDR3: TGTGCCAGCAGTCCAGGGCTTTCCTACGAGCAGTACTTC. Its protein product is CASSPGLSYEQYF. The chain carries TRBV7-9 and TRBJ2-7; D is possibly TRBD1 (5 bases). Germline V gives CDR1 SEHNR, CDR2 FQNEAQ (reference sequence). Trimming took 6 bases from V and 1 from J, leaving 10 bases between them. There are 13 residues in the CDR3.

This clonotype was detected many times. The DNA of the CDR3 is TGCAGTGCTATAAGACAGGATAGCTCCTACGAGCAGTACTTC. This gives the protein CSAIRQDSSYEQYF. The chain joins TRBV20-1 to TRBJ2-7, with D possibly TRBD1 on 6 matching bases. The CDR3 spans 14 residues. Germline values: CDR1 DFQATT, CDR2 SNEGSKA (reference sequence). V dropped 4 bases and J dropped 0 bases, with 13 bases sitting between them.

The rearrangement links TRBV19 to TRBJ1-5; 8 nucleotides match TRBD1. Germline-derived CDR1 and CDR2 are LNHDA and SQIVND (reference sequence). Losses at the gene ends were 6 bases for V and 3 bases for J; bases not matched to a gene: 7. The CDR3 length is 15 residues. The CDR3 loop is CASRKTGVDNQPQHF. The CDR3 DNA reads as TGTGCCAGTAGAAAGACAGGGGTAGACAATCAGCCCCAGCATTTT.

About this clonotype: A junction end diverges from the germline sequence, so it may reflect a read error. This chain connects TRBV10-3 to TRBJ1-1; D might be TRBD1 (6 bases). The V gene's germline CDR1 is ENHRY and CDR2 SYGVKD. This CDR3 is 14 amino acids long. CDR3 bases: TGTGCCATCAGGGTCAGGGGAGAAGGTACTGAAGCTCTCTTT. This codes for CAIRVRGEGTEALF.

The V gene is TRBV20-1, the J gene TRBJ2-7; D is possibly TRBD2 (5 bases). CDR1 is DFQATT, CDR2 SNEGSKA, per germline (reference sequence). This CDR3 has 13 amino acids. Trimming left V 4 bases short and J 7 bases short, with 17 bases between. CDR3 nucleotides: TGCAGTGCTAAGGGCGGGCGCTACAATGAGCAGTACTTC. It specifies CSAKGGRYNEQYF.

At least ten counts were recorded for this clonotype. V usage is TRBV29-1 and J usage is TRBJ2-7; D not certain. The V gene's germline CDR1 is SQVTM and CDR2 ANQGSEA. Trimming pared 2 bases from V and 1 base from J, leaving 12 bases between. CDR3 length equals 14 residues. CDR3 region: CSVEISGTSYEQYF. In nucleotides, the CDR3 is TGCAGCGTTGAAATATCTGGAACTTCCTACGAGCAGTACTTC.

Comment on this clonotype: Its ends do not fully match the called genes, so a read error is possible. This chain uses TRBV10-3 with TRBJ1-6; no firm D call. The CDR3 is 16 residues long. Germline V gives CDR1 ENHRY, CDR2 SYGVKD. CDR3 sequence reads: CASSENFGGSANSLHF. CDR3 sequence (DNA): TGTGCCAGCAGTGAAAATTTTGGCGGATCGGCTAACTCCCTCCACTTT.

The chain combines TRBV13 with TRBJ2-7; no definite D call. Judging by the DNA end, TRBJ2-1 fits better; the J call may be wrong. Germline V CDR1 and CDR2: PRHDT, FYEKMQ (reference sequence). The CDR3 length is 12 residues. In DNA, the CDR3 is TGTGCCAGCAGCTTATCCCACGGTGAGCAGTTCTTC. The encoded protein is CASSLSHGEQFF.

In this sample, this clonotype turned up a few times. The chain carries TRBV6-2 or TRBV6-3 and TRBJ2-7; unclear D gene. The V end lost 6 bases, the J end lost 4 bases, and 16 bases lay between the germline ends. Germline CDR1 is MNHEY and CDR2 is SVGEGT. This CDR3 contains 14 residues. CDR3 region: CASSVSSTSYEQYF. The CDR3 coding sequence is TGTGCCAGCAGCGTTAGCAGTACCTCGTACGAGCAGTACTTC.

The rearrangement joins TRBV10-3 to TRBJ1-5; TRBD1 is a possible D gene (5 bases). The CDR3 is made up of 13 amino acids. The germline CDR1 and CDR2 sequences are ENHRY and SYGVKD. V lost 4 bases and J lost 6, with 10 bases in between. CDR3: CAISVGRVQPQHF. The CDR3 nucleotides are TGTGCCATCAGTGTGGGGCGGGTTCAGCCCCAGCATTTT.

In DNA, the CDR3 is TGTGCCAGCACCTCCCACCGTCGGGACAGGGCGGAATCGGGGGAGCTGTTTTTT. Its translation is CASTSHRRDRAESGELFF. This chain joins TRBV12-3 or TRBV12-4 and TRBJ2-2; TRBD1 aligns across 9 bases. Trimming cost V 7 bases and J 8 bases; bases outside gene matches: 20. This CDR3 has 18 residues.

The chain couples TRBV5-1 to TRBJ2-5; no firm D call. V was clipped by 0 bases and J by 4 bases, with 10 bases between them. The CDR3 totals 14 residues. Germline CDR1 reads SGHRS; CDR2 reads YFSETQ. The CDR3 coding sequence is TGCGCCAGCAGCTTGGTCTCGTTCCCAGAGACCCAGTACTTC. Protein product: CASSLVSFPETQYF.

This rearrangement joins TRBV5-1 to TRBJ2-7; D gene ambiguous. The CDR3 is 14 amino acids. Between the trimmed V and J ends, which lost 2 bases and 10 bases, there was a span of 19 bases. Germline V CDR1 and CDR2: SGHRS, YFSETQ. CDR3: CASSLEVAYEQQYF. Written as DNA, the CDR3 is TGCGCCAGCAGCTTAGAAGTCGCCTACGAGCAACAGTACTTC. The full variable domain, in which reference TRBV5-1 and TRBJ2-7 provide the parts outside the CDR3, is KAGVTQTPRYLIKTRGQQVTLSCSPISGHRSVSWYQQTPGQGLQFLFEYFSETQRNKGNFPGRFSGRQFSNSRSEMNVSTLELGDSALYLCASSLEVAYEQQYFGPGTRLTVT.

This clonotype was counted many times. The V call is TRBV19, the J call TRBJ2-7, with D perhaps matching TRBD1 (6 bases). The CDR3 is 14 amino acids. CDR1 and CDR2 (germline): LNHDA, SQIVND (reference sequence). Between the trimmed V and J ends, which lost 10 bases and 0 bases, there was a span of 16 bases. The CDR3 DNA sequence: TGTGCCACCAGACAGGACCCTACCTCCTACGAGCAGTACTTC. It encodes CATRQDPTSYEQYF.

This clonotype was observed many times. This chain links TRBV12-3 or TRBV12-4 with TRBJ2-7; TRBD1 matches at 9 bases. The CDR3 is made up of 14 amino acids. Trimming at V came to 5 bases and at J to 4 bases, leaving 6 bases not matched to a gene. CDR3 region: CASSPQGAVYEQYF. DNA of the CDR3: TGTGCCAGCAGTCCACAGGGGGCGGTGTACGAGCAGTACTTC.

The genes are TRBV29-1 and TRBJ2-1; a possible D gene is TRBD2 (7 bases). The CDR3 length is 12 residues. Per the germline V gene, CDR1 is SQVTM and CDR2 is ANQGSEA. The V and J ends lost 7 bases and 7 bases respectively, with 14 bases between them. The CDR3 spells CSGGGARNEQFF. The CDR3 DNA reads TGCAGCGGAGGGGGGGCAAGAAATGAGCAGTTCTTC.

Concerning this clonotype: One base away lies a much larger clone, so this may be a sequencing read error. V and J are TRBV10-3 and TRBJ1-1; TRBD1 matches 10 bases. The CDR3 runs to 19 residues. Germline-derived CDR1 and CDR2 are ENHRY and SYGVKD. Trimming cost V 3 bases and J 4 bases; bases outside gene matches: 17. In DNA, the CDR3 is TGTGCCATCAGTGACCTATATTCCGGGACAGGGGCTTCGAGCACTGAAGCTTTCTTT. Its protein product is CAISDLYSGTGASSTEAFF.

The chain carries TRBV19 and TRBJ1-1; 7 bases are a match to TRBD1. The CDR3 has 15 residues. Trimming at V came to 3 bases and at J to 4 bases, leaving 8 bases not matched to a gene. Looked up from germline, CDR1 is LNHDA and CDR2 is SQIVND (reference sequence). CDR3 protein: CASSIDRQGTTEAFF. Here the CDR3 DNA reads TGTGCCAGTAGTATCGATAGACAGGGAACCACTGAAGCTTTCTTT.